The 20 T cell receptor beta chains in this list originate from one sample, sequenced in a study of blood T cell repertoires in COVID-19. Clones were sequenced by immunoSEQ multiplex PCR, and TCRdb holds only the in-frame ones, with some missing. The data contain about 68,000 clones, 70% to 90% of them singletons. The sample was peripheral blood. All receptors derive from a woman aged 55 to 70 with acute or convalescent COVID-19.

This clone was seen a few times. V is TRBV15 and J is TRBJ2-2, with D possibly being TRBD1 (5 bases). The CDR3 extends over 14 amino acids. Between the trimmed V and J ends, which lost 3 bases and 5 bases, there was a span of 10 bases. Germline-derived CDR1 and CDR2 are LNHNV and YYDKDF (reference sequence). The CDR3 DNA follows: TGTGCCACCAGCAGTAAAAGGGGAACCGGGGAGCTGTTTTTT. Amino acids: CATSSKRGTGELFF.

This chain joins TRBV5-1 and TRBJ2-7, with D perhaps matching TRBD2 (6 bases). In germline, CDR1 is SGHRS, CDR2 YFSETQ. V was shortened by 4 bases and J by 5 bases, with 13 bases between the two germline ends. The CDR3 loop spans 13 amino acids. The CDR3 DNA reads as TGCGCCAGCAGCGCGGGGCAGGGTGACGAGCAGTACTTC. Translation gives CASSAGQGDEQYF.

V and J are TRBV28 and TRBJ2-5; tentative D call: TRBD1 (6 bases). The CDR3 consists of 16 residues. V gave up 1 base and J gave up 3 bases, with 15 bases separating them. Germline V gene lookup returns CDR1 MDHEN and CDR2 SYDVKM. CDR3 bases: TGTGCCAGCAGTTTATTTTTTATACAGGGAAAAGAGACCCAGTACTTC. Its translation is CASSLFFIQGKETQYF. The full variable domain, with the rest looked up from reference TRBV28 and TRBJ2-5, is DVKVTQSSRYLVKRTGEKVFLECVQDMDHENMFWYRQDPGLGLRLIYFSYDVKMKEKGDIPEGYSVSREKKERFSLILESASTNQTSMYLCASSLFFIQGKETQYFGPGTRLLVL.

The chain joins TRBV4-2 to TRBJ1-6; no clear D. Trimming pared 2 bases from V and 7 bases from J, leaving 12 bases between. The V gene's germline CDR1 is LGHNA and CDR2 YNFKEQ. CDR3 length: 15 amino acids. Here the CDR3 DNA reads TGTGCCAGCAGCCAACAATGGGGAGAAAATTCACCCCTCCACTTT. It is translated as CASSQQWGENSPLHF.

The rearrangement joins TRBV21-1 to TRBJ2-7; the table names TRBD1, a call not compared with the DNA. TRBV21-1 is classified as a pseudogene. CDR3 size: 17 residues. CDR3 sequence (DNA): TGTGCCAGCAGCAAAAGTTGGACAGTCTTAAGCTCCTACGAGCAGTACTTC. Translation gives CASSKSWTVLSSYEQYF.

This clone appeared a few times. This rearrangement joins TRBV29-1 to TRBJ1-2; 7 nucleotides line up with TRBD1. Looked up from germline, CDR1 is SQVTM and CDR2 is ANQGSEA. The CDR3 is 10 residues long. After removal of 4 bases from V and 11 bases from J, the junction contained 4 bases not matched to a gene. The CDR3 DNA follows: TGCAGCGTTGGGGACAGCGATTACACCTTC. Its protein is CSVGDSDYTF.

A few counts support this clone. The chain combines TRBV20-1 with TRBJ1-4; D is ambiguous. CDR3 size: 14 residues. CDR1 DFQATT and CDR2 SNEGSKA come from the germline V gene (reference sequence). V was clipped by 3 bases and J by 7 bases, with 15 bases between them. The CDR3 loop reads CSASPQHAGEKLFF. The CDR3 DNA sequence: TGCAGTGCTAGTCCGCAGCATGCAGGTGAAAAACTGTTTTTT.

V usage is TRBV4-2 and J usage is TRBJ2-3, with D tentatively TRBD2 (5 bases). V was pared by 1 base and J by 2 bases, with 10 bases between. The CDR3 extends over 15 amino acids. The germline V gene encodes CDR1 LGHNA and CDR2 YNFKEQ. The CDR3 sequence is CASSQAGINTDTQYF. As DNA, the CDR3 is TGTGCCAGCAGCCAAGCGGGGATTAACACAGATACGCAGTATTTT.

To note about this clone: Other DNA sequences from this sample encode an identical CDR3 as well. This rearrangement joins TRBV5-4 to TRBJ1-2; tentative D call: TRBD1 (6 bases). The germline CDR1 and CDR2 sequences are SGHNT and YYREEE (reference sequence). V was cut by 0 bases and J by 5 bases, with 8 bases left in between. CDR3 length: 13 amino acids. DNA for the CDR3: TGTGCCAGCAGCTTGGACAGGGAGTATGGCTACACCTTC. Its translation: CASSLDREYGYTF. Drawing the rest from reference TRBV5-4 and TRBJ1-2, the complete variable domain is ETGVTQSPTHLIKTRGQQVTLRCSSQSGHNTVSWYQQALGQGPQFIFQYYREEENGRGNFPPRFSGLQFPNYSSELNVNALELDDSALYLCASSLDREYGYTFGSGTRLTVV.

The rearrangement links TRBV28 to TRBJ1-2; a weak D match, TRBD1 (6 bases). Germline V CDR1 and CDR2: MDHEN, SYDVKM. V was shortened by 6 bases and J by 2 bases, with 16 bases between the two germline ends. The CDR3 runs 15 residues. The CDR3 reads CASRSPDRSNYGYTF. The CDR3 DNA follows: TGTGCCAGCAGGAGCCCAGACAGGTCAAACTATGGCTACACCTTC.

The chain uses TRBV28 and TRBJ1-4; D is ambiguous. Trimming removed 6 bases at V and 0 bases at J, with 5 bases between. This CDR3 is 13 amino acids long. From germline, CDR1 is MDHEN and CDR2 SYDVKM. The CDR3 DNA reads TGTGCCAGCAGGGGAGCAACTAATGAAAAACTGTTTTTT. Translated: CASRGATNEKLFF.

The sample holds one count of this clone. The chain has TRBV11-2 and TRBJ2-1; 10 bases line up with TRBD1. Germline V gene lookup returns CDR1 SGHAT and CDR2 FQNNGV. The V gene end was trimmed by 4 bases and the J gene end by 3 bases; junction bases not matched to a gene: 6. The CDR3 covers 16 residues. The chain's CDR3 is CASSSIRDRGYNEQFF. The CDR3 DNA reads TGTGCCAGCAGCTCGATCCGGGACAGGGGCTACAATGAGCAGTTCTTC.

The chain links TRBV18 to TRBJ2-1; TRBD1 is a possible D gene (5 bases). V lost 4 bases, J lost 9 bases, and 13 bases lay in between. The CDR3 has 13 amino acids. From germline, CDR1 is KGHSH and CDR2 LQKENI. The CDR3 here is CASSRGASAEQFF. CDR3 nucleotides: TGTGCCAGCTCACGGGGCGCTTCCGCTGAGCAGTTCTTC.

The genes are TRBV9 and TRBJ1-2; 9 nucleotides line up with TRBD1. CDR1 is SGDLS and CDR2 is YYNGEE in the germline V gene. The CDR3 is made up of 13 amino acids. V lost 2 bases to trimming and J lost 7 bases; unmatched junction nucleotides: 3. DNA of the CDR3: TGTGCCAGCAGCGTGGGACAGGGTTTTGGCTACACCTTC. Amino acid sequence: CASSVGQGFGYTF.

The rearrangement uses TRBV11-2 and TRBJ2-1; D possibly corresponds to TRBD2 (6 bases). The CDR3 contains 13 residues. V was pared by 5 bases and J by 9 bases, with 14 bases between. CDR1 is SGHAT and CDR2 is FQNNGV in the germline V gene. This chain's CDR3 is CASSLQTSTEQFF. The CDR3 DNA reads TGTGCCAGCAGCCTCCAGACTAGTACTGAGCAGTTCTTC.

CDR3 region: CASSLAWTGVYDEQFF. The CDR3 DNA sequence: TGTGCCAGCAGCTTAGCGTGGACAGGAGTCTATGATGAGCAGTTCTTC. The chain joins TRBV11-1 to TRBJ2-1; 7 bases match TRBD1. Germline CDR1 and CDR2: SGHAT and FQDESV (reference sequence). The CDR3 is 16 residues long. V trimming: 0 bases; J trimming: 8 bases; junction bases outside the gene matches: 10.

J is TRBJ1-2 and V is TRBV2, with TRBD1 identical over 7 bases. V was pared by 1 base and J by 2 bases, with 7 bases of the junction left unmatched. The CDR3 is 16 residues long. Germline CDR1 and CDR2: SNHLY and FYNNEI. The CDR3 DNA is TGTGCCAGCAGTGAAGGTCGAAGACAGGGAAACTATGGCTACACCTTC. Residues: CASSEGRRQGNYGYTF.

This chain connects TRBV4-2 to TRBJ2-3; TRBD2 aligns across 8 bases. Germline V CDR1 and CDR2: LGHNA, YNFKEQ. With V trimmed by 4 bases and J by 2 bases, 5 bases remained unmatched. This CDR3 contains 15 residues. CDR3 nucleotide sequence: TGTGCCAGCAGCCCCCGGGGGGGGGACACAGATACGCAGTATTTT. Protein product: CASSPRGGDTDTQYF.

In its sample, this clone was seen once. The chain has TRBV5-4 and TRBJ2-7, with 9 bases identical to TRBD1. Germline loops: CDR1 SGHNT, CDR2 YYREEE (reference sequence). The CDR3 loop spans 16 amino acids. With V trimmed by 0 bases and J by 5 bases, 9 bases remained unmatched. For the CDR3, the DNA is TGTGCCAGCAGCTTGGCCTGGGGACAGGGATCCCACGAGCAGTACTTC. Its translation is CASSLAWGQGSHEQYF.

The chain carries TRBV9 and TRBJ2-3; TRBD2 matches at 11 bases. The germline V gene has CDR1 SGDLS and CDR2 YYNGEE. Trimming cost V 1 base and J 5 bases; bases outside gene matches: 6. There are 16 residues in the CDR3. DNA for the CDR3: TGTGCCAGCAGCGTATTTAGCGGGGGGGCCAAAGATACGCAGTATTTT. It translates to CASSVFSGGAKDTQYF.